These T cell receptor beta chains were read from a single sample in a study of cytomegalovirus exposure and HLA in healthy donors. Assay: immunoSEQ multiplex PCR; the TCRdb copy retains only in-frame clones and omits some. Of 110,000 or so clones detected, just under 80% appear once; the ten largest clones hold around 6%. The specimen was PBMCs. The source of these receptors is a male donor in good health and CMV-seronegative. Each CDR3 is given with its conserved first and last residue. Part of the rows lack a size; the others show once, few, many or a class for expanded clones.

CDR3aa: CASSFGQGWNEQFF
v_gene: TRBV7-9
abundance: -
j_gene: TRBJ2-1

CDR3aa: CASSLGRARGEKLFF
v_gene: TRBV28
abundance: -
j_gene: TRBJ1-4

CDR3aa: CASSQGGGWDTEAFF
v_gene: TRBV14
abundance: few
j_gene: TRBJ1-1

CDR3aa: CASSQASGGPYEQYF
v_gene: TRBV4-1
abundance: once
j_gene: TRBJ2-7

CDR3aa: CASSQTQWDSLTSTGELFF
v_gene: TRBV4-3
abundance: -
j_gene: TRBJ2-2

CDR3aa: CASSIPGTGTYEQYF
v_gene: TRBV19
abundance: -
j_gene: TRBJ2-7

CDR3aa: CASHRGTGINQPQHF
v_gene: TRBV7-2
abundance: -
j_gene: TRBJ1-5

CDR3aa: CASRGAGANTGELFF
v_gene: TRBV9
abundance: -
j_gene: TRBJ2-2

CDR3aa: CASRASFYPNEQFF
v_gene: TRBV25-1
abundance: -
j_gene: TRBJ2-1

CDR3aa: CASTRQGAQPQHF
v_gene: TRBV5-1
abundance: many
j_gene: TRBJ1-5

CDR3aa: CASSLFADSEAFF
v_gene: TRBV7-9
abundance: -
j_gene: TRBJ1-1

CDR3aa: CASSPRAGRETQYF
v_gene: TRBV5-4
abundance: -
j_gene: TRBJ2-5

CDR3aa: CAWSVWREYTEAFF
v_gene: TRBV30
abundance: -
j_gene: TRBJ1-1

CDR3aa: CASSSPREGQETQYF
v_gene: TRBV6-5
abundance: -
j_gene: TRBJ2-5

CDR3aa: CASRYRVGGNTEAFF
v_gene: TRBV5-1
abundance: once
j_gene: TRBJ1-1

CDR3aa: CASSVPGDRRNTEAFF
v_gene: TRBV7-8
abundance: once
j_gene: TRBJ1-1

CDR3aa: CASRPRVGRLGTEAFF
v_gene: TRBV19
abundance: -
j_gene: TRBJ1-1

CDR3aa: CASSPGQVNTGELFF
v_gene: TRBV19
abundance: -
j_gene: TRBJ2-2

CDR3aa: CASTPGTRSYEQYF
v_gene: TRBV27
abundance: -
j_gene: TRBJ2-7